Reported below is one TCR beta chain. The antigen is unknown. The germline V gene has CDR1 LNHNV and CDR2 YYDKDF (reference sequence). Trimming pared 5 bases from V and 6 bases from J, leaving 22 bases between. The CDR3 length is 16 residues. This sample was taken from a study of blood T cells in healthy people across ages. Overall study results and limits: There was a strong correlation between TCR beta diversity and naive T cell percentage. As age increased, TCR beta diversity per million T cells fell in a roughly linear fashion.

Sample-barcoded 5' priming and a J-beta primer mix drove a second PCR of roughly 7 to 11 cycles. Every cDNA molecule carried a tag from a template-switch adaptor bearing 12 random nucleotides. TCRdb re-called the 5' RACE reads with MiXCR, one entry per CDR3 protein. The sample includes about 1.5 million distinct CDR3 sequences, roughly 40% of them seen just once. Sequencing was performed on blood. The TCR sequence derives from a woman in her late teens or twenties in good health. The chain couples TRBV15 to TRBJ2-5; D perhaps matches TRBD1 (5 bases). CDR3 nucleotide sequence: TGTGCCACCAGCCGGCCAACCAGGGATTACGCTAAGACCCAGTACTTC. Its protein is CATSRPTRDYAKTQYF.